This entry lists 2 T cell receptor beta chains sequenced from one sample in a study of response to subunit inactivated influenza vaccine. TCRdb re-analysed the RT-PCR reads in MiXCR, keeping a single row per CDR3 protein. The table records about 500,000 distinct CDR3 sequences, approximately 15% of them present only once. This sample comprised CD4+ T cells sorted from PBMCs, obtained less than 30 months after vaccination. Receptors were obtained from a man aged 50 to 69 who received an inactivated influenza vaccine.

V and J are TRBV29-1 and TRBJ1-2; D is unresolved. V was trimmed by 3 bases and J by 0 bases, leaving 8 bases between them. Germline V CDR1 and CDR2: SQVTM, ANQGSEA. CDR3 length equals 13 residues. CDR3 bases: TGCAGCGTTGATCCAGTAGCTAACTATGGCTACACCTTC. Its translation is CSVDPVANYGYTF.

The sample holds a few counts of this clonotype. The V and J genes are TRBV3-1 and TRBJ1-3; tentatively, D is TRBD1 (5 bases). The V end lost 3 bases, the J end lost 3 bases, and 15 bases lay between the germline ends. CDR1 is LGHDT, CDR2 YNNKEL, per germline (reference sequence). The CDR3 totals 16 residues. The CDR3 region has the DNA TGTGCCAGCAGCCATTTACGAACGCAGGGTGGAAACACCATATATTTT. It yields the protein CASSHLRTQGGNTIYF.